The 5 T cell receptor beta chains listed next were all sequenced from one sample in a study of Ad26.COV2.S vaccination and SARS-CoV-2 variants. Regarding treatment: about 20 received Ad26.COV2.S at low or high dose, single or two shots; about 5 received placebo; per-sample allocation not given. Sampling took place 63 days after the first vaccine or placebo injection. Assay: immunoSEQ multiplex PCR; the TCRdb copy retains only in-frame clones and omits some. The sample holds roughly 500,000 clones, roughly 89% seen once. Source: peripheral blood, taken in a trial of Ad26.COV2.S vaccine versus placebo. Source of these receptors: a person between 18 and 65 years old who received the Ad26.COV2.S COVID-19 vaccine or a placebo.

Note on this clone: The junction departs from germline at one end; a sequencing error may be responsible. The chain employs TRBV6-6 and TRBJ2-5; unclear D gene. Germline values: CDR1 MNHNY, CDR2 SVGAGI (reference sequence). The CDR3 is 15 amino acids. The CDR3 region has the DNA TGTGCCAGCAGTCACTCCACAGTAAATCGGGAGACCCAGTACTTC. It translates to CASSHSTVNRETQYF.

This sequence joins TRBV23-1 and TRBJ2-3; D gene unclear. TRBV23-1 counts as an open reading frame of uncertain function. The length of the CDR3 is 15 residues. V gave up 10 bases and J gave up 2 bases, with 19 bases separating them. The CDR3 DNA follows: TGCGCCAATCAAAGGTACGGAATTATCACAGATACGCAGTATTTT. The encoded protein is CANQRYGIITDTQYF.

The chain has TRBV10-3 and TRBJ1-1; D gene ambiguous. Trimming pared 6 bases from V and 3 bases from J, leaving 11 bases between. Germline V gives CDR1 ENHRY, CDR2 SYGVKD. This CDR3 spans 13 amino acids. This CDR3 is CAISVGDHTEAFF. The CDR3 DNA reads TGTGCCATCAGCGTCGGCGACCACACTGAAGCTTTCTTT.

The chain uses TRBV2 and TRBJ2-1; no reliable D call. CDR1 and CDR2 from the germline V gene are SNHLY and FYNNEI. Trimming pared 4 bases from V and 8 bases from J, leaving 12 bases between. The CDR3 totals 13 residues. CDR3 DNA: TGTGCCAGCAGTGTGGGGATCTGGGATGAGCAGTTCTTC. It specifies CASSVGIWDEQFF.

This clone was counted only a few times. The CDR3 DNA reads as TGTGCCAGCACGAGACAGCACTATGAAGCTTTCTTT. Translating gives CASTRQHYEAFF. The chain is built from TRBV2 and TRBJ1-1; maybe TRBD1 (5 bases). The CDR3 is 12 residues long. Germline V gene sequence: CDR1 SNHLY, CDR2 FYNNEI. V was clipped by 7 bases and J by 7 bases, with 13 bases between them.